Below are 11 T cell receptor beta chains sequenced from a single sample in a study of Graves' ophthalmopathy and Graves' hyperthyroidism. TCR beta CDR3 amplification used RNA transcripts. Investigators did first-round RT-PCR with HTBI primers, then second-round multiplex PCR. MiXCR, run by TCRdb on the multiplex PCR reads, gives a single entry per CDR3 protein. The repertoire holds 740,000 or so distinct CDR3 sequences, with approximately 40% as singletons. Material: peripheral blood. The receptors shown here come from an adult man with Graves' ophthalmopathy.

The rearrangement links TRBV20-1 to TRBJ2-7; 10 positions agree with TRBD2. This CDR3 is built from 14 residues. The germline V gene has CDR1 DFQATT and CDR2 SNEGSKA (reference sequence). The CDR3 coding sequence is TGCTCTTGCAGCGGGGGGGTTTCGGCCTACGAGCAGTACTTC. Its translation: CSCSGGVSAYEQYF.

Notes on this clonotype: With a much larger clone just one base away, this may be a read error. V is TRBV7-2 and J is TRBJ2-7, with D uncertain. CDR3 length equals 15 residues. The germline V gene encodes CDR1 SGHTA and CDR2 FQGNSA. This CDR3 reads CAGSLSRSFPYEQYF. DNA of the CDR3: TGTGCCGGCAGCTTATCCCGATCGTTTCCTTACGAGCAGTACTTC. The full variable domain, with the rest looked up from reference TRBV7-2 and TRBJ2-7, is GAGVSQSPSNKVTEKGKDVELRCDPISGHTALYWYRQSLGQGLEFLIYFQGNSAPDKSGLPSDRFSAERTGGSVSTLTIQRTQQEDSAVYLCAGSLSRSFPYEQYFGPGTRLTVT.

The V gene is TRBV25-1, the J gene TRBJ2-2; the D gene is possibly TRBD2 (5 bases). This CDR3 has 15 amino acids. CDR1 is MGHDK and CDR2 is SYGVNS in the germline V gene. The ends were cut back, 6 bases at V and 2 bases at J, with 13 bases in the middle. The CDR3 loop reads CASSQDGSNTGELFF. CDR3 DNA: TGTGCCAGCAGCCAAGATGGGAGCAACACCGGGGAGCTGTTTTTT.

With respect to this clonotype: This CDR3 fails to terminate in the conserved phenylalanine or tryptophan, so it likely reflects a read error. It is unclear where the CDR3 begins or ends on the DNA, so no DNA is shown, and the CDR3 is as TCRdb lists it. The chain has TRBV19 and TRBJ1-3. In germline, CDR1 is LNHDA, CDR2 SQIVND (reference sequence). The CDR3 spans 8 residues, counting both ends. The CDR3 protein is CASTTHQA.

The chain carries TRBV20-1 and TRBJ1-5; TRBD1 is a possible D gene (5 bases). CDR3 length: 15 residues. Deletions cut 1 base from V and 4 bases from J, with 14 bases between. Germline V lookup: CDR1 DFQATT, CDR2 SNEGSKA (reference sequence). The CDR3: CSARAPQGRNQPQHF. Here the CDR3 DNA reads TGCAGTGCTAGAGCCCCCCAGGGCAGGAATCAGCCCCAGCATTTT.

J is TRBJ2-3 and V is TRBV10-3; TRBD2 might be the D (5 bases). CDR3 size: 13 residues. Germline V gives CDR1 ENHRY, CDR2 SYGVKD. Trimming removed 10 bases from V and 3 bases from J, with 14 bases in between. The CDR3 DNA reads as TGTGCCAGCGGGTCCCAAGGAACAGATACGCAGTATTTT. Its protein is CASGSQGTDTQYF.

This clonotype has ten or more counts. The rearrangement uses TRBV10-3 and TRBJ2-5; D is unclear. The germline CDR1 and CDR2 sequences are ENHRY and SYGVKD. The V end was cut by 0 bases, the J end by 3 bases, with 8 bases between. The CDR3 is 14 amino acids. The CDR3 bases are TGTGCCATCAGTGAGTCGTATCAGGAAGAGACCCAGTACTTC. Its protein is CAISESYQEETQYF.

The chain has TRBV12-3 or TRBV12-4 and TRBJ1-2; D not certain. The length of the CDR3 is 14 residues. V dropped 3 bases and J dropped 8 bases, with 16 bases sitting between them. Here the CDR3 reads CASSFSRETAGYTF. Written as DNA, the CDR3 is TGTGCCAGCAGTTTTTCAAGGGAAACGGCCGGCTACACCTTC.

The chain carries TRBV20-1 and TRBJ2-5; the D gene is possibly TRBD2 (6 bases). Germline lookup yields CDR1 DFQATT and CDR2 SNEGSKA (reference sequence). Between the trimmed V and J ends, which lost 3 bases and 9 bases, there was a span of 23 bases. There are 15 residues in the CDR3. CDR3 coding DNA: TGCAGTGCTAGTCCTTCCGATGGGGGGAAGCAGCCCCAGTACTTC. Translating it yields CSASPSDGGKQPQYF.

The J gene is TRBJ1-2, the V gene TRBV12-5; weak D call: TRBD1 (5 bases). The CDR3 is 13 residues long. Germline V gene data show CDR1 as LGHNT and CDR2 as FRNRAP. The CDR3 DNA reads TGTGCCAGCAGTTTAGGGCAGGGAGGTGACTACACCTTC. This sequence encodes CASSLGQGGDYTF.

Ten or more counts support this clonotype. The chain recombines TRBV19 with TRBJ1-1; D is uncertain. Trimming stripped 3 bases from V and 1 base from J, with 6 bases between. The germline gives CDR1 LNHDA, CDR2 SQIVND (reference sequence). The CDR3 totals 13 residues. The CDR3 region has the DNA TGTGCCAGTAGTATCGGATGGAACACTGAAGCTTTCTTT. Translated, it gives CASSIGWNTEAFF. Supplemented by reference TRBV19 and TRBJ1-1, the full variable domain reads DGGITQSPKYLFRKEGQNVTLSCEQNLNHDAMYWYRQDPGQGLRLIYYSQIVNDFQKGDIAEGYSVSREKKESFPLTVTSAQKNPTAFYLCASSIGWNTEAFFGQGTRLTVV.